This T cell receptor beta chain was documented in a study of tumor and adjacent non-tumor tissue in lung cancer (dated by TCRdb to the late 2010s). For the wider study: The cohort included about a dozen adenocarcinoma, a couple of squamous cell carcinoma and 1 small cell lung cancer patients. Among the roughly 15 patients, ages ranged from about 31 to 80 years, around ten were men and 5 were women, and disease was TNM stage I to III. Sequencing generated a total of about 130,000,000 productive TCRbeta reads, averaging approximately 4 million reads per sample. Using bulk TCRbeta repertoires from roughly 14 lung cancer patients, the study set lung tumor tissue side by side with matched distant non-tumor lung tissue. A few dozen paired specimens, one tumor and one normal lung sample per patient, were profiled by TCRbeta CDR3 sequencing. What the study reported, not specific to this receptor: Only approximately 14 patients were included in the cohort, and the need for larger samples and more detailed clinical data was noted by the authors. Significantly higher TCR diversity (inverse Simpson) was observed in tumor tissue than in normal lung tissue (about 410 vs 180, P = 0.0075, Mann-Whitney U test). Because peripheral blood was not sequenced, the blood TCRbeta repertoires of the lung cancer patients in the study went unexamined. The methods do not name the sequencing platform or mention unique molecular identifiers. Significantly higher TCR diversity was found in younger patients, and higher tumor TCR diversity was associated with shorter overall and disease-free survival. A significantly larger cumulative share of the repertoire was made up by the top 100 clones in normal lung than in tumor tissue.

Comments on this clonotype: Its recognized antigen is unknown. Base qualities are not provided; no much larger clone lies one nucleotide away.

RNA was isolated from bulk unsorted tissue, and RNA quality was assessed with a NanoDrop ND-1000 and an Agilent 2100. The normal lung samples consisted of distant non-tumor tissue collected more than 3 cm from the tumor edge. The donors were newly diagnosed lung cancer patients admitted for thoracic surgery in China from August to November 2014 who had not received prior chemotherapy. The study excluded patients who had received radiotherapy or chemotherapy before or who had another cancer at the same time. Surgical tissue pieces of 1-2 cm3 were preserved in RNAlater solution and stored at -80 °C until use. The library was made by multiplex PCR. TCRdb lists the instrument as Illumina HiSeq 2500. TCRbeta libraries were constructed through three rounds of nested PCR with primers (Table S4) according to protocols modified from ARM-PCR. Before sequencing, PCR products of 200-500 bp were cut from the gel and purified using the QIAquick gel extraction kit. The original methods were these. Trimmomatic was used to clean the reads, FLASH merged the cleaned reads into complete CDR3 sequences, and MiTCR assigned the sequences to V(D)J germline segments. VDJtools was used to compute clonal diversity as the inverse Simpson's index. Productive reads were defined as in-frame sequences without a premature stop codon. Clones were called with MiXCR by TCRdb after fastp trimmed the public reads at Q25, and only in-frame beta chains were retained. Each record represents a unique CDR3 protein, reported with the most common genes and DNA among its rows. For this entry, the V and J calls and clone size follow TCRdb and not the study's own pipeline. For this sample there are about 110,000 distinct CDR3 sequences; roughly three fifths appear just once. Under 20% of the sample is in the top ten clones.

From a lookup of the germline V gene, CDR1 and CDR2 are KGHDR and SFDVKD. V is reduced by 6 bases and J by 3 bases, leaving a spacing of 20 bases between them. The CDR3 holds 17 amino acids from the cysteine to the phenylalanine. Only CDR3 DNA is held: 51 bases, read in frame from base 1. The material sequenced was distant non-tumor lung tissue. The chain was built from TRBV24-1 and TRBJ1-5, with no D gene named confidently. The receptor's source is a man in his sixties with non-small cell lung cancer. The CDR3 is CATSPSTHYSNNQPQHF. Read as DNA, the sequence is TGTGCCACCAGTCCTTCGACACATTATAGTAACAATCAGCCCCAGCATTTT.